One and the same sample provided the 22 T cell receptor beta chains below, sequenced in a study of regulatory T cells in long-lasting Graves disease. Relying on iRepertoire HTBI primers and Arm-PCR of CDR3 regions, the team built TCR beta libraries. Via MiXCR, TCRdb re-called the multiplex PCR reads, giving one row per CDR3 protein. The repertoire holds 300,000 to 400,000 distinct CDR3 sequences, roughly a sixth seen once, with 20% to 25% in the top ten. Specified time point: newly diagnosed GD, antithyroid drugs for less than 3 months. The authors made the TCR library using RNA they extracted from PBMCs. The sequenced sample was peripheral blood mononuclear cells (PBMCs), obtained at new diagnosis, from a patient treated with antithyroid drugs. These receptors originate from a female donor with Graves disease.

This clonotype was picked up many times. This chain joins TRBV29-1 and TRBJ2-2, with TRBD2 matching 7 bases. Per germline, CDR1 SQVTM and CDR2 ANQGSEA. The CDR3 totals 16 residues. The V gene end was trimmed by 6 bases and the J gene end by 2 bases; junction bases not matched to a gene: 12. Here the CDR3 DNA reads TGCAGCGTCCGAATGTATGGGACTACTAACACCGGGGAGCTGTTTTTT. Translated, it gives CSVRMYGTTNTGELFF.

This clonotype has at least ten counts. The V call is TRBV6-1, the J call TRBJ2-7; D remains ambiguous. CDR3 length equals 13 residues. Germline CDR1 and CDR2: MNHNS and SASEGT. V was shortened by 7 bases and J by 7 bases, with 17 bases between the two germline ends. In nucleotides, the CDR3 is TGTGCCAGCACCCTTCGCTCCTCCGATGAGCAGTACTTC. Translated, it gives CASTLRSSDEQYF.

This clonotype occurred many times. The chain couples TRBV6-5 to TRBJ1-3; D is unclear. V lost 2 bases and J lost 0, with 8 bases in between. CDR3 size: 15 residues. CDR1 is MNHEY, CDR2 SVGAGI, per germline. The CDR3 DNA is TGTGCCAGCAGTTACGTGGCTTCCTCTGGAAACACCATATATTTT. This encodes CASSYVASSGNTIYF.

This clonotype was recorded many times. The CDR3 region is CASSFQAGLGIQYF. CDR3 nucleotides: TGTGCCAGCAGCTTTCAAGCGGGGCTGGGCATTCAGTACTTC. The rearrangement links TRBV7-9 to TRBJ2-4; 7 nucleotides line up with TRBD2. This CDR3 is 14 amino acids long. Germline V gene sequence: CDR1 SEHNR, CDR2 FQNEAQ (reference sequence). V shed 3 bases and J 9 bases; nucleotides not matched to a gene: 8.

This clonotype was seen more than once but under ten times. V and J are TRBV19 and TRBJ1-2; D possibly corresponds to TRBD1 (5 bases). The CDR3 totals 13 residues. Germline V gives CDR1 LNHDA, CDR2 SQIVND (reference sequence). Trimming left V 3 bases short and J 6 bases short, with 11 bases between. The CDR3 coding sequence is TGTGCCAGTAGTATCTGGGGACGGGATGGCTACACCTTC. It is translated as CASSIWGRDGYTF.

This clonotype has ten or more counts. The chain couples TRBV30 to TRBJ2-7, with TRBD1 as a possible D gene (7 bases). CDR3 length: 17 residues. Germline-derived CDR1 and CDR2 are GTSNPN and SVGIG (reference sequence). The V end was cut by 3 bases, the J end by 1 base, with 22 bases between. Written as DNA, the CDR3 is TGTGCCTGGAGCTCATTTACAGGGGACTCCGCTTCCTACGAGCAGTACTTC. Translation gives CAWSSFTGDSASYEQYF.

The genes are TRBV29-1 and TRBJ2-1, with 10 positions matching TRBD2. V was clipped by 3 bases and J by 6 bases; unmatched bases: 5. Germline V gene sequence: CDR1 SQVTM, CDR2 ANQGSEA. The CDR3 is 14 residues long. The DNA of the CDR3 is TGCAGCGTTGAGGGGCTAGCGGGAGCCAATGAGCAGTTCTTC. Translation: CSVEGLAGANEQFF.

With respect to this clonotype: This is likely a read error, given that the CDR3 carries no conserved phenylalanine or tryptophan at its end. This chain links TRBV4-3 with TRBJ1-1, with 9 nucleotides matching TRBD1. This CDR3 region has 15 residues. Germline V CDR1 and CDR2: LGHNA, YSLEER. J was trimmed by 6 bases and V by 3 bases; bases with no gene match: 8. CDR3 coding DNA: TGCGCCAGCAGCCACCAACAGGGGGCTCGGGCTGAAGCTTTCCTT. Its translation: CASSHQQGARAEAFL.

This clonotype showed up just once. V is TRBV30 and J is TRBJ2-7; TRBD2 aligns across 7 bases. The CDR3 covers 13 residues. The germline gives CDR1 GTSNPN, CDR2 SVGIG (reference sequence). V was pared by 3 bases and J by 0 bases, with 2 bases of the junction left unmatched. Here the CDR3 reads CAWRRDYSYEQYF. The CDR3 coding sequence is TGTGCCTGGAGGAGGGACTACTCCTACGAGCAGTACTTC.

This clonotype has a count of ten or more. CDR3 residues: CASRYSSGTDTQYF. CDR3 sequence (DNA): TGCGCCAGCAGGTATTCCTCGGGGACAGATACGCAGTATTTT. The chain links TRBV5-1 to TRBJ2-3, with D tentatively TRBD2 (5 bases). V lost 5 bases and J 3 bases, leaving 13 bases between the germline ends. The length of the CDR3 is 14 residues. Germline V gene data show CDR1 as SGHRS and CDR2 as YFSETQ.

This clonotype has a count of ten or more. The V and J genes are TRBV7-3 and TRBJ2-1, with TRBD2 identical over 10 bases. Germline assignment: CDR1 SGHTA and CDR2 FQGTGA. V lost 4 bases to trimming and J lost 15 bases; unmatched junction nucleotides: 6. The CDR3 contains 12 residues. CDR3 nucleotide sequence: TGTGCCAGCAGCTCCGCGGGACTAGCGATGTTCTTC. It specifies CASSSAGLAMFF.

This clonotype was seen many times. The junction departs from the called germline gene at one end, perhaps through a read error. The chain combines TRBV2 with TRBJ1-1; D remains unclear. CDR1 and CDR2 from the germline V gene are SNHLY and FYNNEI. The CDR3 covers 12 residues. Here the CDR3 reads CASSEWNTEAFF. DNA for the CDR3: TGCGCCAGCAGTGAGTGGAACACTGAAGCTTTCTTT.

As regards this clonotype: With a much larger clone just one base away, this may be a read error. The chain combines TRBV13 with TRBJ2-7, with TRBD1 matching over 7 bases. The CDR3 totals 14 residues. In germline, CDR1 is PRHDT, CDR2 FYEKMQ (reference sequence). CDR3 coding DNA: TGTGCCAGCAGCCCTGGGGACAGCTCCTACAAGCAGTACTTC. Protein product: CASSPGDSSYKQYF.

The sample holds many counts of this clonotype. The chain links TRBV11-2 to TRBJ2-1; D is uncertain. Germline loops: CDR1 SGHAT, CDR2 FQNNGV. The V and J ends lost 3 bases and 8 bases respectively, with 11 bases between them. The CDR3 has 13 amino acids. CDR3 region: CASSFSRNDEQFF. The CDR3 DNA sequence: TGTGCCAGCAGCTTTTCACGTAACGATGAGCAGTTCTTC.

The sample holds many counts of this clonotype. In nucleotides, the CDR3 is TGTGCCAGCAGGCCTAGCGGGAGGCCCTACAATGAGCAGTTCTTC. This gives the protein CASRPSGRPYNEQFF. The gene calls are TRBV12-3 or TRBV12-4 and TRBJ2-1; 11 positions agree with TRBD2. The J segment lost 2 bases and the V segment lost 6 bases, leaving 3 bases of the junction unmatched. This CDR3 comprises 15 residues.

The chain links TRBV6-5 to TRBJ2-2, with 9 bases lining up with TRBD2. After removal of 4 bases from V and 7 bases from J, the junction contained 13 bases not matched to a gene. There are 17 residues in the CDR3. From germline, CDR1 is MNHEY and CDR2 SVGAGI. CDR3 amino acids: CASSSLGGREWVGELFF. In DNA form, the CDR3 reads TGTGCCAGCAGTTCCCTCGGCGGGAGGGAATGGGTCGGGGAGCTGTTTTTT.

The rearrangement uses TRBV12-3 or TRBV12-4 and TRBJ1-1, with D tentatively TRBD1 (6 bases). Trimming took 8 bases from V and 4 from J, leaving 26 bases between them. CDR3 length equals 17 residues. The CDR3 loop reads CASRTLTGIGPSTEAFF. The DNA of the CDR3 is TGTGCCAGCCGAACCTTAACAGGGATCGGACCGAGCACTGAAGCTTTCTTT.

This clonotype was detected a few times. The rearrangement links TRBV11-2 to TRBJ2-5; no definite D call. Germline lookup yields CDR1 SGHAT and CDR2 FQNNGV. Trimming cost V 5 bases and J 1 base, with 17 bases left between them. CDR3 length: 16 amino acids. The CDR3 DNA sequence: TGTGCCAGCAGCCAGGACCTCGCGGCAAGCCAAGAGACCCAGTACTTC. This encodes CASSQDLAASQETQYF.

This clonotype was seen at least ten times. The V call is TRBV7-2, the J call TRBJ2-3; D call uncertain. The CDR3 extends over 13 amino acids. Between the trimmed V and J ends, which lost 3 bases and 8 bases, there was a span of 12 bases. The germline CDR1 and CDR2 sequences are SGHTA and FQGNSA. CDR3 sequence (DNA): TGTGCCAGCAGCTTTGATCTAGTGGGTACGCAGTATTTT. Encoded protein: CASSFDLVGTQYF. Full variable domain (rest looked up from reference TRBV7-2 and TRBJ2-3): GAGVSQSPSNKVTEKGKDVELRCDPISGHTALYWYRQSLGQGLEFLIYFQGNSAPDKSGLPSDRFSAERTGGSVSTLTIQRTQQEDSAVYLCASSFDLVGTQYFGPGTRLTVL.

This clonotype was detected ten times or more. This rearrangement joins TRBV7-3 to TRBJ1-1; D is unresolved. In germline, CDR1 is SGHTA, CDR2 FQGTGA. Trimming cost V 5 bases and J 1 base, with 14 bases left between them. The CDR3 is 15 residues long. The CDR3 loop reads CASSPPPTENTEAFF. In nucleotides, the CDR3 is TGTGCCAGCAGCCCACCACCTACGGAGAACACTGAAGCTTTCTTT. Using reference TRBV7-3 and TRBJ1-1 for the parts outside the CDR3, the full variable domain is GAGVSQTPSNKVTEKGKYVELRCDPISGHTALYWYRQSLGQGPEFLIYFQGTGAADDSGLPNDRFFAVRPEGSVSTLKIQRTERGDSAVYLCASSPPPTENTEAFFGQGTRLTVV.

This clonotype appeared many times. The genes are TRBV12-3 or TRBV12-4 and TRBJ2-3, with 8 bases identical to TRBD2. Trimming cost V 2 bases and J 1 base; bases outside gene matches: 17. This CDR3 region has 20 residues. This CDR3 is CASSLWAGGVETPGTDTQYF. CDR3 bases: TGTGCCAGCAGTTTATGGGCCGGGGGGGTCGAGACGCCTGGCACAGATACGCAGTATTTT.

This clonotype has at least ten counts. This chain links TRBV2 with TRBJ2-1; no clear D gene. Trimming removed 6 bases from V and 1 base from J, with 19 bases in between. Germline CDR1 is SNHLY and CDR2 is FYNNEI. The CDR3 runs 17 residues. Written as DNA, the CDR3 is TGTGCCAGCAGGGCTGGGGTCCTCAAGAAATCCTACAATGAGCAGTTCTTC. Translation: CASRAGVLKKSYNEQFF.